This T cell receptor beta chain was documented in a study of siplizumab effects on memory and regulatory T cells. Study-level results: Controls showed an average of approximately 25% Treg-derived mappable alloreactive CD4+ clones, while siplizumab showed approximately 69%. The suppressive capacity of proliferating Tregs from siplizumab cultures remained unconfirmed. Roughly 75-97% of proliferating clones (CD4+ or CD8+) could not be assigned a naive or memory phenotype.

About this clone itself: Its antigen is currently unknown.

Assays were performed on about 100,000 TCR templates per sample. Profiling relied on immunoSEQ multiplex PCR, and the TCRdb table lists in-frame clones only, not all of them. The table has over 85,000 clones, 94% seen once. The CDR3 is 15 residues long. The V end lost 6 bases, the J end lost 7 bases, and 19 bases lay between the germline ends. Germline loops: CDR1 LNHDA, CDR2 SQIVND (reference sequence). Sequencing was carried out using non-Treg CD4+ T cells sorted from blood. The gene calls are TRBV19 and TRBJ1-5, with D possibly being TRBD1 (5 bases). The receptor was isolated from a human donor in good health. CDR3 loop: CASRGVSGRKQPQHF. Written as DNA, the CDR3 is TGTGCCAGTAGAGGGGTGTCGGGGAGAAAACAGCCCCAGCATTTT.